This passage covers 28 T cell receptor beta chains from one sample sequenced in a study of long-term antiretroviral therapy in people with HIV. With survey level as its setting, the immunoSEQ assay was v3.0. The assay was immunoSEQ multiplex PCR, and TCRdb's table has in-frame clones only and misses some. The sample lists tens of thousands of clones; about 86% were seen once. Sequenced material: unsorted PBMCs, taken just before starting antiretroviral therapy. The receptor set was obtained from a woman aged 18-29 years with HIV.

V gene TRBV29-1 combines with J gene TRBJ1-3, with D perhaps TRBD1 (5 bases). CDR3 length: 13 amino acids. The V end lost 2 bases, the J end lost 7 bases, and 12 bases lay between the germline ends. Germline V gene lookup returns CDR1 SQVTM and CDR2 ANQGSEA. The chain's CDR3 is CSVELQGTNTIYF. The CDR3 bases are TGCAGCGTTGAATTGCAGGGAACGAACACCATATATTTT. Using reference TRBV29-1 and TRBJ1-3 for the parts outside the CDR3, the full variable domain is SAVISQKPSRDICQRGTSLTIQCQVDSQVTMMFWYRQQPGQSLTLIATANQGSEATYESGFVIDKFPISRPNLTFSTLTVSNMSPEDSSIYLCSVELQGTNTIYFGEGSWLTVV.

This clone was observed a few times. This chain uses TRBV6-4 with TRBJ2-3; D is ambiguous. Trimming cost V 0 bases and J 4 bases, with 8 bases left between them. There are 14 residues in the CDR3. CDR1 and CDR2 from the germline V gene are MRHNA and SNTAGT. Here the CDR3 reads CASSDSIPPDTQYF. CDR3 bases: TGTGCCAGCAGTGACTCGATCCCCCCAGATACGCAGTATTTT.

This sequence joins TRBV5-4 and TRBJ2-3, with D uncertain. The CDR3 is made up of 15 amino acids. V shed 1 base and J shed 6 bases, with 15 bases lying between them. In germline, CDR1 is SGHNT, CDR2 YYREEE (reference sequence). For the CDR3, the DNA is TGTGCCAGCAGCTTGAAAGGGCCGGCAGAGGATACGCAGTATTTT. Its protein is CASSLKGPAEDTQYF. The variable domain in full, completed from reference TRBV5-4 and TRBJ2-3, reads ETGVTQSPTHLIKTRGQQVTLRCSSQSGHNTVSWYQQALGQGPQFIFQYYREEENGRGNFPPRFSGLQFPNYSSELNVNALELDDSALYLCASSLKGPAEDTQYFGPGTRLTVL.

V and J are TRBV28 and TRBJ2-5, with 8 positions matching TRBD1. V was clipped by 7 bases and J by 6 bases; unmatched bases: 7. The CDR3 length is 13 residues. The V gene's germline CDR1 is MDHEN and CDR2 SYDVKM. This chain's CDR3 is CASITTGGKTQYF. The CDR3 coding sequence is TGTGCCAGCATTACAACAGGGGGGAAGACCCAGTACTTC. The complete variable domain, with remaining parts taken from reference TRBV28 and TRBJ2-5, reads DVKVTQSSRYLVKRTGEKVFLECVQDMDHENMFWYRQDPGLGLRLIYFSYDVKMKEKGDIPEGYSVSREKKERFSLILESASTNQTSMYLCASITTGGKTQYFGPGTRLLVL.

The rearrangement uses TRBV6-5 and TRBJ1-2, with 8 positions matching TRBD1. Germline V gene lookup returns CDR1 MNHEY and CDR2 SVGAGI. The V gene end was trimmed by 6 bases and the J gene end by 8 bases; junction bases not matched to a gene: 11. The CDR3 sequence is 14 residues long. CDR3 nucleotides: TGTGCCAGCAGACCTCGGACAGGGACTGACGGCTACACCTTC. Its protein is CASRPRTGTDGYTF.

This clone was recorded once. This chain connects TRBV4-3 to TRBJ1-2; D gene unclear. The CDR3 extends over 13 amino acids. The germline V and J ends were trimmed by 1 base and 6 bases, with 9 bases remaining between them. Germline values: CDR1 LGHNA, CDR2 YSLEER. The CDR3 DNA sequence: TGCGCCAGCAGCCAAGGCGGTAAGGATGGCTACACCTTC. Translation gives CASSQGGKDGYTF.

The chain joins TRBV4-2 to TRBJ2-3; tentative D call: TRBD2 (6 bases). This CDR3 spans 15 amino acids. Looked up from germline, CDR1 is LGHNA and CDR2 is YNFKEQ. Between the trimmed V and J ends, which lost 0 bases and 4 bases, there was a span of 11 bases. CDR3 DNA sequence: TGTGCCAGCAGCCAAGAGGCGGGGAAGGCAGATACGCAGTATTTT. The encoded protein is CASSQEAGKADTQYF.

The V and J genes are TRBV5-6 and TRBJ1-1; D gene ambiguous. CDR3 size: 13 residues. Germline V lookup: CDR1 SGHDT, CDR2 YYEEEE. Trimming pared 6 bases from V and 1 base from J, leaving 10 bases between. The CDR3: CASIMNPNTEAFF. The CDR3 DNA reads TGTGCCAGCATTATGAATCCGAACACTGAAGCTTTCTTT.

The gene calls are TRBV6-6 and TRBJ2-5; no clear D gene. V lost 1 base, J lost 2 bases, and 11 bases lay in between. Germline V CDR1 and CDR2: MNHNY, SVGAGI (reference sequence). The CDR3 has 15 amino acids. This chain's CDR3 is CASSYFPGAQETQYF. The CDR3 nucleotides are TGTGCCAGCAGTTACTTCCCAGGAGCACAAGAGACCCAGTACTTC.

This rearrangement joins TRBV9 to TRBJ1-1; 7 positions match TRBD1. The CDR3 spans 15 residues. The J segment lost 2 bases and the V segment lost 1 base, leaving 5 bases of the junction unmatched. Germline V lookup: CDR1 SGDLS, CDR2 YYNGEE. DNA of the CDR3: TGTGCCAGCAGCGTACCACAGGGGAGAAACACTGAAGCTTTCTTT. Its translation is CASSVPQGRNTEAFF.

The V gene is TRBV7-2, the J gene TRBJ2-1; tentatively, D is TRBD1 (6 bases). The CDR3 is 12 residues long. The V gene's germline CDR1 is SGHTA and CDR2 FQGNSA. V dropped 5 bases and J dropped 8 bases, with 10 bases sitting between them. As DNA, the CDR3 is TGTGCCAGCAGCCTCAGGGGCCATGAGCAGTTCTTC. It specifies CASSLRGHEQFF.

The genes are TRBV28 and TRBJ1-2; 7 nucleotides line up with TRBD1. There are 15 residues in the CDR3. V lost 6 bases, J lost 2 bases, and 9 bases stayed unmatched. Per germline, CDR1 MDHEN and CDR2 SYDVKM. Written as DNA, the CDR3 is TGTGCCAGCAGCATGGCCGGGACAGAGAACTATGGCTACACCTTC. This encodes CASSMAGTENYGYTF.

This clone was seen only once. CDR3 bases: TGTGCCAGCAGTATTGCCGGGACAGCAGATGAAAAACTGTTTTTT. Protein product: CASSIAGTADEKLFF. The rearrangement joins TRBV28 to TRBJ1-4, with 7 bases identical to TRBD1. The V and J ends lost 5 bases and 6 bases, in that order; junction bases with no gene match: 9. CDR1 MDHEN and CDR2 SYDVKM come from the germline V gene. CDR3 length equals 15 residues.

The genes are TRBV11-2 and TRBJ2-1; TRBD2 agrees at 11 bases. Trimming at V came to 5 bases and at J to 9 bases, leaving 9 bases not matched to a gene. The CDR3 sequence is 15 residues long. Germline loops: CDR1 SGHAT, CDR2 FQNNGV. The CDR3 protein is CASSPQGLAVGEQFF. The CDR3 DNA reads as TGTGCCAGCAGCCCACAGGGACTAGCGGTGGGTGAGCAGTTCTTC.

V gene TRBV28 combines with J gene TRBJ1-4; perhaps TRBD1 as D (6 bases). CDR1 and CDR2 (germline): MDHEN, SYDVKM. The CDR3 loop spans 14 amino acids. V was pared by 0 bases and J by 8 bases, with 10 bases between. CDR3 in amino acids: CASSLWATGEKLFF. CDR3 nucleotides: TGTGCCAGCAGTTTATGGGCTACAGGGGAAAAACTGTTTTTT. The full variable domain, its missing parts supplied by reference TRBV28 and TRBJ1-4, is DVKVTQSSRYLVKRTGEKVFLECVQDMDHENMFWYRQDPGLGLRLIYFSYDVKMKEKGDIPEGYSVSREKKERFSLILESASTNQTSMYLCASSLWATGEKLFFGSGTQLSVL.

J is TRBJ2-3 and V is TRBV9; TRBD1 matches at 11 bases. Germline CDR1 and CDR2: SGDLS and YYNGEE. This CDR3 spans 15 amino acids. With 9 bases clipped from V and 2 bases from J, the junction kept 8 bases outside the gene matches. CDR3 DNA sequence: TGTGCCACCTCCGGACAGGGGGCCCTCACAGATACGCAGTATTTT. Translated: CATSGQGALTDTQYF. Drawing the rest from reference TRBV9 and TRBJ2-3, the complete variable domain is DSGVTQTPKHLITATGQRVTLRCSPRSGDLSVYWYQQSLDQGLQFLIQYYNGEERAKGNILERFSAQQFPDLHSELNLSSLELGDSALYFCATSGQGALTDTQYFGPGTRLTVL.

CDR3 in amino acids: CASSDLDGLYEQYF. In DNA form, the CDR3 reads TGTGCCAGCAGTGATCTGGACGGACTATACGAGCAGTACTTC. This chain connects TRBV28 to TRBJ2-7, with a tentative D call TRBD2 (6 bases). Trimming cost V 5 bases and J 4 bases, with 15 bases left between them. The CDR3 is made up of 14 amino acids. From germline, CDR1 is MDHEN and CDR2 SYDVKM.

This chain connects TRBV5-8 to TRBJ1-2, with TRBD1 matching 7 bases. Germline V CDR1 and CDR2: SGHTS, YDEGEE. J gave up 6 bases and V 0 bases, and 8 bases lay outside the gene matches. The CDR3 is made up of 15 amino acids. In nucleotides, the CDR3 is TGTGCCAGCAGCTTGGAAGGGACAGACTGGCATGGCTACACCTTC. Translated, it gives CASSLEGTDWHGYTF.

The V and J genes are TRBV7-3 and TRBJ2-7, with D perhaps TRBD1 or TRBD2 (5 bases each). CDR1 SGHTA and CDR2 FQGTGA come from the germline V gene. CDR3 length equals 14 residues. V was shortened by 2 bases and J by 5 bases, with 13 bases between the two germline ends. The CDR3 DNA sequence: TGTGCCAGCAGCTTACTGGGGACGGCGGACGAGCAGTACTTC. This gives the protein CASSLLGTADEQYF.

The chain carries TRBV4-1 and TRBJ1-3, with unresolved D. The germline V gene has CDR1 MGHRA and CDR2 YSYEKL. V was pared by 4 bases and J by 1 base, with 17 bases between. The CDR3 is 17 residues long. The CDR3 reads CASSPPSRRTSGNTIYF. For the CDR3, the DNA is TGCGCCAGCAGCCCACCAAGCAGGAGAACATCTGGAAACACCATATATTTT.

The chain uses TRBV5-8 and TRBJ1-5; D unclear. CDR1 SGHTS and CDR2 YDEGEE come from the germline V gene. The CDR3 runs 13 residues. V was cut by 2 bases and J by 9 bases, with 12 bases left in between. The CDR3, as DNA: TGTGCCAGCAGCTTTCGGGTGAATGGGCCCCAGCATTTT. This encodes CASSFRVNGPQHF.

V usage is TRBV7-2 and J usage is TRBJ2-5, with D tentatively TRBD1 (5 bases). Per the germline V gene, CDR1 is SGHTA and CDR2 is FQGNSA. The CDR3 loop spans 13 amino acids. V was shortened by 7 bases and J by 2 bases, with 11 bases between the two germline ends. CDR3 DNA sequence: TGTGCCAGCAACAGGATGTCTCAAGAGACCCAGTACTTC. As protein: CASNRMSQETQYF.

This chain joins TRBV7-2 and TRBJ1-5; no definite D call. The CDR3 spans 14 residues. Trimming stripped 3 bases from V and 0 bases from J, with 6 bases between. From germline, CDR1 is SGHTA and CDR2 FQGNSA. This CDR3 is CASSLAVSNQPQHF. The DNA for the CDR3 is TGTGCCAGCAGCTTGGCGGTTAGCAATCAGCCCCAGCATTTT. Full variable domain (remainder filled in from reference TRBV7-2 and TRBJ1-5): GAGVSQSPSNKVTEKGKDVELRCDPISGHTALYWYRQSLGQGLEFLIYFQGNSAPDKSGLPSDRFSAERTGGSVSTLTIQRTQQEDSAVYLCASSLAVSNQPQHFGDGTRLSIL.

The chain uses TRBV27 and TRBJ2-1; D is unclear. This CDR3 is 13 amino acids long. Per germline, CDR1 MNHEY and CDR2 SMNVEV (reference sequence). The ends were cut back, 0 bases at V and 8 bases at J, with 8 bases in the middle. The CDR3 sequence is CASSLSLPYEQFF. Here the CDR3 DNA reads TGTGCCAGCAGTTTATCCTTGCCCTATGAGCAGTTCTTC.

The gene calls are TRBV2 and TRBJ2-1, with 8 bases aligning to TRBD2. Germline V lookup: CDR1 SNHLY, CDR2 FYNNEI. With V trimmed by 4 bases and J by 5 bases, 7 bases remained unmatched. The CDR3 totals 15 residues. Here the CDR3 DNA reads TGTGCCAGCAGTGTAGGGCTAGCGGGTGACAATGAGCAGTTCTTC. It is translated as CASSVGLAGDNEQFF.

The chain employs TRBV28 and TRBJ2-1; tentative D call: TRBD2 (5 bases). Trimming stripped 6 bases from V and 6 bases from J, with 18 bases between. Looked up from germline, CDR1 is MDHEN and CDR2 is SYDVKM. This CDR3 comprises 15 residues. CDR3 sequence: CASRPRRLGINEQFF. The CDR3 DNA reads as TGTGCCAGCAGGCCTAGGCGTCTCGGGATCAATGAGCAGTTCTTC.

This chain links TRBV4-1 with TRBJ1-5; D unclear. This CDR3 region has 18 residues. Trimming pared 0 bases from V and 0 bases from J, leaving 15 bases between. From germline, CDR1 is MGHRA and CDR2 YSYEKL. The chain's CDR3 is CASSQDPLGPNSNQPQHF. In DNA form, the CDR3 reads TGCGCCAGCAGCCAAGATCCGCTTGGACCCAATAGCAATCAGCCCCAGCATTTT.

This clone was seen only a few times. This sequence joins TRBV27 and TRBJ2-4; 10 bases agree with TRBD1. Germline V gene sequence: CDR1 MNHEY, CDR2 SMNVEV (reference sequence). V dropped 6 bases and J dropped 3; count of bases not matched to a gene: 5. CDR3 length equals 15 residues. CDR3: CASSRTGGDKNIQYF. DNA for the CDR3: TGTGCCAGCAGCCGGACAGGGGGGGACAAAAACATTCAGTACTTC.